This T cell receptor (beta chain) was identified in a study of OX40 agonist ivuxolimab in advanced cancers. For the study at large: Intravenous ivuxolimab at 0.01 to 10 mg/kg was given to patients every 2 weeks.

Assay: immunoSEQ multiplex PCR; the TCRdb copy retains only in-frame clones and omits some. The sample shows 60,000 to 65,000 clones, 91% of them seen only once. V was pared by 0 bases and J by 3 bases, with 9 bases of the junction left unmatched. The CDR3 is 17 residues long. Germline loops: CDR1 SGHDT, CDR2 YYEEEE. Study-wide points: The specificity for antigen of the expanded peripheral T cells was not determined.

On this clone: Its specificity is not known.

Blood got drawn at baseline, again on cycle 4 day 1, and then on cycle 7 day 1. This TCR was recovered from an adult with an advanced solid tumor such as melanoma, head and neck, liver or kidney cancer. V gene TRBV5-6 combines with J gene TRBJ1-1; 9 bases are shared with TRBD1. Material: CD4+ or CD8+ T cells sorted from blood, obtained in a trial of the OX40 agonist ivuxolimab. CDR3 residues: CASSLEGQGIWDTEAFF. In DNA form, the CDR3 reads TGTGCCAGCAGCTTGGAGGGACAGGGCATCTGGGACACTGAAGCTTTCTTT.